The 15 T cell receptor beta chains given below trace back to one sample, sequenced in a study of OX40 agonist ivuxolimab in advanced cancers. Assay: immunoSEQ multiplex PCR; the TCRdb copy retains only in-frame clones and omits some. The top ten hold over 4.5% of the sample, which has 65,000 to 95,000 clones, 80% to 90% seen once. This material consisted of CD4+ or CD8+ T cells sorted from blood, taken in a trial of the OX40 agonist ivuxolimab. These receptors were collected from an adult with an advanced solid tumor such as melanoma, head and neck, liver or kidney cancer.

This clone has a handful of counts. The gene calls are TRBV21-1 and TRBJ2-1; the table's D gene call, TRBD2, was not cross checked with the DNA. TRBV21-1 is shown as a pseudogene. The CDR3 loop spans 18 amino acids. CDR3 DNA: TGTGCCAGCAGCAGTAGGTGGAGGGAGGGTGGTCCCTACAATGAGCAGTTCTTC. This gives the protein CASSSRWREGGPYNEQFF.

V and J are TRBV5-1 and TRBJ2-5, with D tentatively TRBD1 or TRBD2 (6 bases each). Germline loops: CDR1 SGHRS, CDR2 YFSETQ. The CDR3 is 15 amino acids. Trimming left V 7 bases short and J 5 bases short, with 21 bases between. CDR3 DNA: TGCGCCAGCGGCCTGGTCGGGAGAGGGGGGGAGACCCAGTACTTC. This encodes CASGLVGRGGETQYF.

The chain joins TRBV9 to TRBJ2-5; TRBD2 agrees at 8 bases. This CDR3 has 16 amino acids. Germline V gives CDR1 SGDLS, CDR2 YYNGEE. V was pared by 4 bases and J by 5 bases, with 13 bases of the junction left unmatched. CDR3 amino acids: CASSTVGLAGGETQYF. The CDR3 region has the DNA TGTGCCAGCAGCACCGTGGGGCTAGCGGGTGGGGAGACCCAGTACTTC.

The CDR3 sequence is CASKTRQGFYGYTF. CDR3 sequence (DNA): TGTGCCAGCAAAACCCGACAGGGCTTCTATGGCTACACCTTC. This sequence joins TRBV2 and TRBJ1-2; 7 bases map to TRBD1. The CDR3 sequence is 14 residues long. Germline trimming cut 7 bases from V and 4 bases from J; bases unmatched to any gene: 9. The germline V gene has CDR1 SNHLY and CDR2 FYNNEI.

The rearrangement uses TRBV28 and TRBJ1-2; D unclear. The germline V and J ends were trimmed by 1 base and 5 bases, with 14 bases remaining between them. The CDR3 is 15 amino acids. The germline CDR1 and CDR2 sequences are MDHEN and SYDVKM. CDR3 loop: CASSLLARGGYGYTF. CDR3 nucleotides: TGTGCCAGCAGTTTATTGGCCCGAGGAGGGTATGGCTACACCTTC.

The rearrangement joins TRBV27 to TRBJ2-7; 14 bases match TRBD2. The CDR3 consists of 19 residues. The V gene end was trimmed by 2 bases and the J gene end by 5 bases; junction bases not matched to a gene: 14. Looked up from germline, CDR1 is MNHEY and CDR2 is SMNVEV (reference sequence). The CDR3 sequence: CASSLRADRTSGRKNEQYF. The CDR3 DNA follows: TGTGCCAGCAGTTTAAGAGCGGACAGGACTAGCGGGAGGAAGAACGAGCAGTACTTC.

V gene TRBV30 combines with J gene TRBJ2-2; 9 bases line up with TRBD1. J lost 5 bases, V lost 0 bases, and 7 bases had no gene match. The germline gives CDR1 GTSNPN, CDR2 SVGIG (reference sequence). The CDR3 runs 16 residues. Here the CDR3 reads CAWSVSRTGVTGELFF. The DNA of the CDR3 is TGTGCCTGGAGTGTATCGCGGACAGGGGTAACCGGGGAGCTGTTTTTT.

J is TRBJ1-1 and V is TRBV19, with D unclear. The CDR3 runs to 13 residues. The germline gives CDR1 LNHDA, CDR2 SQIVND (reference sequence). V was cut by 6 bases and J by 2 bases, with 10 bases left in between. CDR3 nucleotides: TGTGCCAGTAGCCGGACGGGTAACACTGAAGCTTTCTTT. Encoded protein: CASSRTGNTEAFF.

The chain has TRBV7-2 and TRBJ2-7, with a weak D call TRBD1 (6 bases). The CDR3 is 17 amino acids. Trimming took off 5 bases at V and 0 bases at J, with 20 bases between the two ends. CDR1 is SGHTA, CDR2 FQGNSA, per germline. CDR3 sequence (DNA): TGTGCCAGCAGCAAGGGACCCGGGACACCGCGCTCCTACGAGCAGTACTTC. Translating gives CASSKGPGTPRSYEQYF.

This clone is medium-sized (0.01 to 0.1%) in the sample. The CDR3 nucleotides are TGTGCCAGCAGTGACCCCCGAGGGTCGGGGAGCTACGAGCAGTACTTC. Translated: CASSDPRGSGSYEQYF. The chain is built from TRBV6-1 and TRBJ2-7, with a tentative D call TRBD2 (5 bases). Trimming removed 3 bases from V and 3 bases from J, with 18 bases in between. Germline-derived CDR1 and CDR2 are MNHNS and SASEGT. The CDR3 is made up of 16 amino acids.

The CDR3 nucleotides read TGCGCCAGCAGCTACCCGCGGGGTTACGAGCAGTACTTC. Translation gives CASSYPRGYEQYF. The rearrangement uses TRBV5-1 and TRBJ2-7; D may be TRBD2 (6 bases). The V gene's germline CDR1 is SGHRS and CDR2 YFSETQ. Trimming removed 3 bases at V and 4 bases at J, with 11 bases between. The length of the CDR3 is 13 residues.

Only one count was recorded for this clone. The V and J genes are TRBV7-9 and TRBJ2-1; 7 positions match TRBD1. The length of the CDR3 is 15 residues. Unmatched junction bases numbered 9, after V lost 2 bases and J lost 8 bases. CDR1 is SEHNR and CDR2 is FQNEAQ in the germline V gene (reference sequence). CDR3 bases: TGTGCCAGCAGCTTATCTAGACAGGGATCGTATGAGCAGTTCTTC. Its protein product is CASSLSRQGSYEQFF.

This clone was seen once. The chain employs TRBV6-5 and TRBJ1-2, with D tentatively TRBD1 (5 bases). Trimming removed 7 bases from V and 6 bases from J, with 18 bases in between. In germline, CDR1 is MNHEY, CDR2 SVGAGI. The CDR3 spans 14 residues. The CDR3 is CASMAAGWGNGYTF. CDR3 nucleotides: TGTGCCAGCATGGCGGCAGGCTGGGGGAATGGCTACACCTTC.

This rearrangement joins TRBV7-2 to TRBJ1-2, with D hard to call. Germline assignment: CDR1 SGHTA and CDR2 FQGNSA. CDR3 length equals 15 residues. The V and J ends lost 3 bases and 0 bases respectively, with 11 bases between them. In DNA, the CDR3 is TGTGCCAGCAGCTTCGGCGGACTTCCTAACTATGGCTACACCTTC. It codes for CASSFGGLPNYGYTF.

On this clone: Relative to the germline gene, one junction end is altered; a read error may explain this. The J gene is TRBJ2-7, the V gene TRBV7-2; possibly TRBD1 for D (5 bases). Germline CDR1 reads SGHTA; CDR2 reads FQGNSA. The CDR3 is 12 residues long. The CDR3 coding sequence is TGTGCCAGCAGCGCCTCAGGGCCCTTACTTACCTTC. The encoded protein is CASSASGPLLTF.